This T cell receptor beta chain was captured by sequencing in a study of control samples from healthy donors and cancer patients. The CDR3 is 15 amino acids. From germline, CDR1 is LGHNA and CDR2 YSLEER. With V trimmed by 4 bases and J by 1 base, 3 bases remained unmatched. The method was immunoSEQ multiplex PCR; TCRdb's version includes in-frame clones alone and lacks a portion of them. The sample shows approximately 70,000 clones, around 82% of them seen only once. Sample: blood. The genes are TRBV4-3 and TRBJ2-3; 9 bases agree with TRBD1. The receptor was isolated from a man aged 45 to 65 in good health. Here the CDR3 DNA reads TGCGCCAGCAGCCCCGGACAGGGGCGCACAGATACGCAGTATTTT. This codes for CASSPGQGRTDTQYF.